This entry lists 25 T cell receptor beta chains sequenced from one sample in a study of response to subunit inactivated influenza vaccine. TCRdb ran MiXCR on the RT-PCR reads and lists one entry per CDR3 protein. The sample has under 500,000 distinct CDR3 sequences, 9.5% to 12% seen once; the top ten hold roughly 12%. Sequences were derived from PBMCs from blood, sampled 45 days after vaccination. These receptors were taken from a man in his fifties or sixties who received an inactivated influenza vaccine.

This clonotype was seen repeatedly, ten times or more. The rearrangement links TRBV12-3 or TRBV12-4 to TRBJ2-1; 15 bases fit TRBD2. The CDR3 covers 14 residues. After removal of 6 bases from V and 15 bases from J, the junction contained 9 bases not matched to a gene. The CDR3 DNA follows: TGTGCCAGCAGGCAGGGACTAGCGGGGGGAGCGATGTTCTTC. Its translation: CASRQGLAGGAMFF.

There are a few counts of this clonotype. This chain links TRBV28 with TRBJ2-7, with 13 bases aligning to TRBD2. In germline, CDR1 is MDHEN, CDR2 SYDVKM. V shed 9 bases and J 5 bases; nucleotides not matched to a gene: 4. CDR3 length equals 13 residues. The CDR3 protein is CASRTSGSHEQYF. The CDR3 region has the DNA TGTGCCAGTCGGACTAGCGGGAGCCACGAGCAGTACTTC.

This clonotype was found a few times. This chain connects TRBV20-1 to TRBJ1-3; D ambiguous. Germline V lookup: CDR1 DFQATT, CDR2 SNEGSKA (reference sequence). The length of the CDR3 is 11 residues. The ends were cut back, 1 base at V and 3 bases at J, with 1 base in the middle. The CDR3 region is CSARVGNTIYF. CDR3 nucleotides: TGCAGTGCTAGAGTTGGAAACACCATATATTTT.

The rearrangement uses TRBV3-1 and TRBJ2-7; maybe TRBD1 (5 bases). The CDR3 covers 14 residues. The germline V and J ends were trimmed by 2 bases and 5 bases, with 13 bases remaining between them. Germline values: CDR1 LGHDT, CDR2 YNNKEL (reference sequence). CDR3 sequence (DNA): TGTGCCAGCAGCCAAAGGGGCAGGACAAACGAGCAGTACTTC. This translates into CASSQRGRTNEQYF.

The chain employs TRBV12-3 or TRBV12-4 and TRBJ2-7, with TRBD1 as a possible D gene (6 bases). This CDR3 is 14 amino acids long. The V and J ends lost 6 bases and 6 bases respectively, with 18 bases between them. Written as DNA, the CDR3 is TGTGCCAGCAGCTTGGAGACAGGCGTTAGCGAGCAGTACTTC. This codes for CASSLETGVSEQYF.

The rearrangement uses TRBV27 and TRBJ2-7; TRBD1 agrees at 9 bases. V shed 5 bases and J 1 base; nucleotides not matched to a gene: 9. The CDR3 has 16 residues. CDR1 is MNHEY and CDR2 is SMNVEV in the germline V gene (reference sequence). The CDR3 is CASSLNVGTGSYEQYF. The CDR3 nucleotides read TGTGCCAGCAGTCTCAACGTCGGGACAGGGTCCTACGAGCAGTACTTC.

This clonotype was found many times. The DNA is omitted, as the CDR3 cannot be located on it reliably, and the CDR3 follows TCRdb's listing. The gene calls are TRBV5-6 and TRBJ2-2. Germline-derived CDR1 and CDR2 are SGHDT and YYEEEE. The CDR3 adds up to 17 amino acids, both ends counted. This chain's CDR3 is CASSLGIQARRAGELFF.

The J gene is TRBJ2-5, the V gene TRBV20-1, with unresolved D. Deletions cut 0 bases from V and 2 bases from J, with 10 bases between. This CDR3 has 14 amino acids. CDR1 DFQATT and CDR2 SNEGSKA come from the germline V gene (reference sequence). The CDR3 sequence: CSARDLTAQETQYF. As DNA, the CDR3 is TGCAGTGCTAGAGATTTAACAGCACAAGAGACCCAGTACTTC.

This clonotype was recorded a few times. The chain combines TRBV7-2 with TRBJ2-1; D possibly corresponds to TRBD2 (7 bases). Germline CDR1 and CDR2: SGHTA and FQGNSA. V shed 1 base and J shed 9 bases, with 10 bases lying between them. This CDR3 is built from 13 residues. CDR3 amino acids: CASSLVGGVEQFF. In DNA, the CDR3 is TGTGCCAGCAGCTTAGTAGGGGGGGTTGAGCAGTTCTTC.

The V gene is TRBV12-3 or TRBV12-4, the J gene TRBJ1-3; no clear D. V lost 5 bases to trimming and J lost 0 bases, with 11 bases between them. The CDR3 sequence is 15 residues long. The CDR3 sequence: CASSLTWGSGNTIYF. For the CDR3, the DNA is TGTGCCAGCAGTCTGACCTGGGGCTCTGGAAACACCATATATTTT.

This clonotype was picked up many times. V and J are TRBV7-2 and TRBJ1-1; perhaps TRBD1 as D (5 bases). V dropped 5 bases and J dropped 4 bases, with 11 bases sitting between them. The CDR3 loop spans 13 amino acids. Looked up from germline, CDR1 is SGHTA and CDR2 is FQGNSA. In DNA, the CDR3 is TGTGCCAGCAGCGCGTCAAGGGGCACTGAAGCTTTCTTT. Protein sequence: CASSASRGTEAFF.

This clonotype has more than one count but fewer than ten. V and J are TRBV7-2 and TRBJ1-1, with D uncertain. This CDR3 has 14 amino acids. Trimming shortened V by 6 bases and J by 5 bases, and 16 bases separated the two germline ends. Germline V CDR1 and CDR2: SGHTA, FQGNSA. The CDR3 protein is CASSFAFRGTEAFF. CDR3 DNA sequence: TGTGCCAGCAGTTTCGCTTTCCGGGGAACTGAAGCTTTCTTT.

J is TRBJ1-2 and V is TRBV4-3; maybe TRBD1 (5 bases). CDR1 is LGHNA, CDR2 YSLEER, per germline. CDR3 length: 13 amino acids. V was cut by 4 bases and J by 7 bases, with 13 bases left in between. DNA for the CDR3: TGCGCCAGCAGCCCTGGCATGGGGGGTGGCTACACCTTC. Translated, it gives CASSPGMGGGYTF.

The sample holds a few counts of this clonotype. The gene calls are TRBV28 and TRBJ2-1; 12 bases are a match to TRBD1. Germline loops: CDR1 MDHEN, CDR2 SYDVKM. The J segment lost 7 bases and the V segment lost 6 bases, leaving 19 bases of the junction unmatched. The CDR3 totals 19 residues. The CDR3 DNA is TGTGCCAGCAGAGGAGGACCCGGGACAGGGGGCAAAAGTTGGAATGAGCAGTTCTTC. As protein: CASRGGPGTGGKSWNEQFF.

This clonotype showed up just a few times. The CDR3 nucleotides are TGTGCCACCGGGACAGGGTATATGGATACGCAGTATTTT. Its translation: CATGTGYMDTQYF. The rearrangement links TRBV24-1 to TRBJ2-3; 9 bases agree with TRBD1. The CDR3 spans 13 residues. The J segment lost 6 bases and the V segment lost 9 bases, leaving 6 bases of the junction unmatched. Germline CDR1 is KGHDR and CDR2 is SFDVKD.

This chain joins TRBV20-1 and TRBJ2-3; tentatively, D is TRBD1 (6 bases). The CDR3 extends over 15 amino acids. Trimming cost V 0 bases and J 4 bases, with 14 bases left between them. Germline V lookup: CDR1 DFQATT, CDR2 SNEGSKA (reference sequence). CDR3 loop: CSARDGQGLADTQYF. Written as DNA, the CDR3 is TGCAGTGCTAGAGATGGGCAGGGGCTTGCAGATACGCAGTATTTT.

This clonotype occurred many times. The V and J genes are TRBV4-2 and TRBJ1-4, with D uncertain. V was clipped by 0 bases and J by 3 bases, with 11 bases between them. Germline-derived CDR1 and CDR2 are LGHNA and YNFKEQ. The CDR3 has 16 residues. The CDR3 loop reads CASSQERAGANEKLFF. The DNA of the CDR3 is TGTGCCAGCAGCCAAGAAAGGGCGGGTGCTAATGAAAAACTGTTTTTT.

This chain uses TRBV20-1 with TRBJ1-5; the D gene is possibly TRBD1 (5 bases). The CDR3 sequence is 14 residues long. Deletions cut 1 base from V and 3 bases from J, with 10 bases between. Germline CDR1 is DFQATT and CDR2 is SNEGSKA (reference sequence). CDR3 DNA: TGCAGTGCTAGAGTGACAGCAGTCAATCAGCCCCAGCATTTT. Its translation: CSARVTAVNQPQHF.

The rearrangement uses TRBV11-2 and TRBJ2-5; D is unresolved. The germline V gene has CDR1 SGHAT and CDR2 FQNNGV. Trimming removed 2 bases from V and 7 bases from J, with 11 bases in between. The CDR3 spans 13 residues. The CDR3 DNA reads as TGTGCCAGCAGCTTATTTCCCACTGGGACCCAGTACTTC. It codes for CASSLFPTGTQYF.

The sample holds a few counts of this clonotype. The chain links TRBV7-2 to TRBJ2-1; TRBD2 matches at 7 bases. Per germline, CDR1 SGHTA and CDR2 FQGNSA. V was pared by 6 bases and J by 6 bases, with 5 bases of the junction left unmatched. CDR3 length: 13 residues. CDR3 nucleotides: TGTGCCAGCAGAGATGGGGGGGGCAATGAGCAGTTCTTC. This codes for CASRDGGGNEQFF.

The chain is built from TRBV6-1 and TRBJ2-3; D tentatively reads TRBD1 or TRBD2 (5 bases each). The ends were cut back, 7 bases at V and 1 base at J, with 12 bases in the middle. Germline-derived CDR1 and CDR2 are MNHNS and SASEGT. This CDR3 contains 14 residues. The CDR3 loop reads CASKRGWGTDTQYF. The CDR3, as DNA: TGTGCCAGCAAGAGGGGTTGGGGCACAGATACGCAGTATTTT.

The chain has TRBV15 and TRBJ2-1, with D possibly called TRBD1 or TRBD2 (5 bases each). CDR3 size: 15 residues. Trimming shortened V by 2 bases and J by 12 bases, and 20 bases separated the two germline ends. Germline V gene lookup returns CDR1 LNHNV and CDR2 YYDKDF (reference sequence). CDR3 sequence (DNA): TGTGCCACCAGCAGATCGATTACAGGCCCGGCGGGGCAGTTCTTC. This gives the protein CATSRSITGPAGQFF.

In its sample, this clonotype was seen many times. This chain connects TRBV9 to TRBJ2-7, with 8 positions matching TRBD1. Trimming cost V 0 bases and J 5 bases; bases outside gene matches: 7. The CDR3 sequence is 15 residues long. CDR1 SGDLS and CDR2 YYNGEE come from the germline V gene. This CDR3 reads CASSVVDRADHEQYF. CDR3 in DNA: TGTGCCAGCAGCGTAGTGGACAGGGCAGACCACGAGCAGTACTTC.

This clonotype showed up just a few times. The CDR3 region is CASTPSRGIGETQYF. In DNA form, the CDR3 reads TGTGCCAGCACCCCAAGTCGGGGGATTGGGGAGACCCAGTACTTC. This chain uses TRBV11-2 with TRBJ2-5; possibly TRBD2 for D (6 bases). The length of the CDR3 is 15 residues. The germline gives CDR1 SGHAT, CDR2 FQNNGV. V was clipped by 7 bases and J by 5 bases, with 20 bases between them.

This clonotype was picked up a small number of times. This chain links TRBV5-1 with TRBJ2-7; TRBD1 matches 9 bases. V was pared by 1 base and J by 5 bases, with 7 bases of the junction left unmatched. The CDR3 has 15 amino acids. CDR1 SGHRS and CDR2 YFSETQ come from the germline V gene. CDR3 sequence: CASSLQGQGPDEQYF. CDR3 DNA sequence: TGCGCCAGCAGCTTGCAGGGACAGGGACCTGACGAGCAGTACTTC.